Given below is one TCR beta chain in context. This record belongs to a study of blood T cell repertoires in COVID-19. Whole-study context: PBMCs, B-cell-depleted T cells, or T cells provided the cDNA or gDNA that made up the material.

Between the trimmed V and J ends, which lost 5 bases and 4 bases, there was a span of 16 bases. This CDR3 has 15 amino acids. Per germline, CDR1 MNHNY and CDR2 SVGAGI (reference sequence). Original data processing: Researchers report that nucleated cell counts were estimated from reference gene primer amplification. The data were produced by immunoSEQ multiplex PCR, yet TCRdb's version contains in-frame clones alone and is incomplete. Clonal size and the V and J genes are those of that table, whereas D and trimming came from the DNA. The sample contains more than 110,000 clones, 88% of which appear only once.

The chain employs TRBV6-6 and TRBJ2-3; tentative D call: TRBD2 (5 bases). Input material: peripheral blood. This TCR was sampled from a middle-aged man with active or convalescent COVID-19. The CDR3 is CASSPRGRPSDTQYF. CDR3 in DNA: TGTGCCAGCAGTCCCCGAGGGCGACCCTCAGATACGCAGTATTTT.